This T cell receptor beta chain was recorded in a study of T-cell reconstitution after alpha-beta-depleted transplantation in children. For TCRbeta, the library was prepared with unique molecular identifiers. TCRdb used MiXCR to reprocess the PCR reads, holding one entry per CDR3 protein. The table lists 250,000 to 300,000 distinct CDR3 sequences, approximately 9.8% of them singletons, with about 9.4% in the top ten. This clonotype was counted many times. The CDR3 is made up of 15 amino acids. Losses at the gene ends were 1 base for V and 4 bases for J; bases not matched to a gene: 4. Germline V gene lookup returns CDR1 SGHTA and CDR2 FQGTGA.

The sample in question was PBMCs from the stem cell graft donor, obtained from the stem cell graft. This chain links TRBV7-3 with TRBJ2-7, with 10 positions matching TRBD1. The source is a human donor who donated a stem cell graft to a child with SCID. The CDR3 region is CASSLIPGQGYEQYF. The CDR3 DNA sequence: TGTGCCAGCAGCTTAATCCCGGGACAGGGGTACGAGCAGTACTTC.